The clone carrying this TCR beta chain has a count of ten or more. No antigen is known for it. TCR beta libraries were built with iRepertoire HTBI primers and Arm-PCR of CDR3 regions. TCRdb used MiXCR to reprocess the multiplex PCR reads, holding one entry per CDR3 protein. The table shows around 250,000 distinct CDR3 sequences, with 15% to 20% occurring only once. This record comes from a study of regulatory T cells in long-lasting Graves disease. Overall study: Antithyroid drugs had been given to newly diagnosed Graves' patients for under 3 months.

Time point given: newly diagnosed GD, antithyroid drugs for less than 3 months. The authors made the TCR library using RNA they extracted from PBMCs. Study results and caveats: Among persistent patients, a larger number of public clonotypes were shared (about 3,000) than among newly diagnosed patients (just over 950). TRBV28, TRBJ1-2 and TRBJ2-5 were favored in persistent disease.

This CDR3 has 16 amino acids. Germline V gene sequence: CDR1 SGDLS, CDR2 YYNGEE. V was clipped by 4 bases and J by 4 bases; unmatched bases: 13. This sample was also put to use in a study of T cells in Graves' hyperthyroidism and ophthalmopathy. That investigation notes: Hyperthyroidism, newly diagnosed and lasting under 2 months, affected patients aged 18 to 65.

Source: peripheral blood mononuclear cells (PBMCs), taken at new diagnosis, from a patient treated with antithyroid drugs. The TCR was taken from a woman in her twenties or thirties with Graves disease. The chain couples TRBV9 to TRBJ1-2, with TRBD1 matching 7 bases. The CDR3 protein is CASSPDPTGRSYGYTF. Here the CDR3 DNA reads TGTGCCAGCAGCCCAGACCCGACAGGGAGAAGCTATGGCTACACCTTC. The full variable domain, its missing parts supplied by reference TRBV9 and TRBJ1-2, is DSGVTQTPKHLITATGQRVTLRCSPRSGDLSVYWYQQSLDQGLQFLIQYYNGEERAKGNILERFSAQQFPDLHSELNLSSLELGDSALYFCASSPDPTGRSYGYTFGSGTRLTVV.